This is a list of T cell receptor beta chains from one sample in a study of early T cells in non-severe SARS-CoV-2 infection. MiXCR was run by TCRdb on the 5' RACE reads, yielding one entry per CDR3 protein. The sample includes under 70,000 distinct CDR3 sequences, approximately 11% of them seen just once. Sequences were obtained from whole blood. Receptor source: an adult who was a healthcare worker with PCR-confirmed SARS-CoV-2 infection or an uninfected control (not recorded which). Each CDR3 is given with its conserved first and last residue. Fields, in order: D gene, clone size, CDR3 length, V gene, J gene, CDR3 DNA, CDR3 protein. The D gene is left open where the match is weak. Some rows have no size entry. The others give once, few or many, or a class for an expanded clone.

>NA|few|13|TRBV6-5|TRBJ1-2
TGTGCCAGCAGTCAAAGAGGGGAGCGGGGCTACACCTTC
CASSQRGERGYTF
>TRBD2|large|16|TRBV3-1|TRBJ2-1
TGTGCCAGCAGCCAAGATCTAAGCGGGGCCTACAATGAGCAGTTCTTC
CASSQDLSGAYNEQFF
>NA|many|14|TRBV14|TRBJ2-1
TGTGCCAGCAGCCTGACCGTGAGTTTCGATGAGCAGTTCTTC
CASSLTVSFDEQFF
>TRBD2|many|15|TRBV4-3|TRBJ2-3
TGCGCCAGCAGCCTTATCGGGAGGGTGGAAGATACGCAGTATTTT
CASSLIGRVEDTQYF
>NA|NA|13|TRBV28|TRBJ1-6
TGTGCCAGCAAAGGGCCGGGCGGATCACCCCTCCACTTT
CASKGPGGSPLHF
>NA|NA|15|TRBV11-2|TRBJ2-5
TGTGCCAGCAGCTTAGATCGAGGCTACCAAGAGACCCAGTACTTC
CASSLDRGYQETQYF
>NA|few|13|TRBV28|TRBJ2-5
TGTGCCAGCGCCCTCGGACAGCAAGAGACCCAGTACTTC
CASALGQQETQYF
>NA|few|12|TRBV23-1|TRBJ2-3
TGCGCCAGCAGTCAAATGGTTGATACGCAGTATTTT
CASSQMVDTQYF
>NA|NA|13|TRBV6-2/TRBV6-3|TRBJ1-2
TGTGCCAGCAGTTACTGGGACAACTATGGCTACACCTTC
CASSYWDNYGYTF
>NA|many|16|TRBV6-1|TRBJ2-5
TGTGCCAGCAGTGTCAGAGACGGCAGTTCCCAAGAGACCCAGTACTTC
CASSVRDGSSQETQYF
>TRBD1|few|15|TRBV27|TRBJ1-1
TGTGCCAGCAGTCCCCCCCCGACAGGGTACCCTGAAGCTTTCTTT
CASSPPPTGYPEAFF
>NA|many|13|TRBV2|TRBJ2-7
TGTGCCAGCAGTCTGGGGCGAGACTACGAGCAGTACTTC
CASSLGRDYEQYF
>TRBD2|NA|16|TRBV3-1|TRBJ2-1
TGTGCCAGCAGCGCACTCCTAGCGGGGACCTACAATGAGCAGTTCTTC
CASSALLAGTYNEQFF
>TRBD2|few|13|TRBV19|TRBJ2-1
TGTGCCAGTAGTCCGGGACTAGTCAATGAGCAGTTCTTC
CASSPGLVNEQFF
>NA|NA|14|TRBV6-2/TRBV6-3|TRBJ2-1
TGTGCCAGCAGTTACCTCCAGGGGCGCTATGAGCAGTTCTTC
CASSYLQGRYEQFF
>TRBD1|many|15|TRBV2|TRBJ2-5
TGTGCCAGCAGGGAAGACCTCAGGGGGATAGAGACCCAGTACTTC
CASREDLRGIETQYF
>NA|few|14|TRBV21-1|TRBJ1-5
TGTGCCAGCAGCAAAGGACAGGTCGATCAGCCCCAGCATTTT
CASSKGQVDQPQHF
>NA|NA|13|TRBV9|TRBJ2-5
TGTGCCAGCAGCGTAGGCGGAGGGGTCACCCAGTACTTC
CASSVGGGVTQYF
>TRBD2|few|18|TRBV12-3/TRBV12-4|TRBJ2-1
TGTGCTAGCAGTTCCCCCCTCGTTTCGTCTAGCGGGGGGAATGAGCAGTTCTTC
CASSSPLVSSSGGNEQFF
>NA|few|17|TRBV9|TRBJ2-2
TGTGCCAGCAGCGCCCGCCCGACTAGGGGGAGTCACGGGGAGCTGTTTTTT
CASSARPTRGSHGELFF
>TRBD2|NA|16|TRBV19|TRBJ2-2
TGTGCCACCACGCGGACTAGCGGGGGATACACCGGGGAGCTGTTTTTT
CATTRTSGGYTGELFF
>NA|many|20|TRBV6-2/TRBV6-3|TRBJ2-1
TGTGCCAGCAGTTATAGTCTTCCTTCGGAGCGGAGGACCTCCTACAATGAGCAGTTCTTC
CASSYSLPSERRTSYNEQFF
>NA|few|14|TRBV3-1|TRBJ2-1
TGTGCCAGCAGCCAAGATCTTGGGGTCAATGAGCAGTTCTTC
CASSQDLGVNEQFF
>NA|NA|12|TRBV19|TRBJ2-7
TGTGCCAGTAGTAACGGGGGCAACGAGCAGTACTTC
CASSNGGNEQYF
>NA|few|15|TRBV2|TRBJ2-3
TGTGCCAGCAGTGAAGCCTCCTCTAGCACAGATACGCAGTATTTT
CASSEASSSTDTQYF
>TRBD2|NA|18|TRBV2|TRBJ2-1
TGTGCCAGCAGTACCGACCCATTGGGTAGCGGGGGAAACAATGAGCAGTTCTTC
CASSTDPLGSGGNNEQFF
>NA|many|13|TRBV6-4|TRBJ1-1
TGTGCCAGCAGTGAGGGGCGAAGGACTGAAGCTTTCTTT
CASSEGRRTEAFF
>NA|few|15|TRBV12-3/TRBV12-4|TRBJ2-1
TGTGCCAGCAGTTTATGCCGGGGGGCGCGGTGTGAGCAGTTCTTC
CASSLCRGARCEQFF
>NA|NA|17|TRBV24-1|TRBJ2-2
TGTGCCACCAGTGATTCCCCGAGGGGGACAACCCCCGGGGAGCTGTTTTTT
CATSDSPRGTTPGELFF
>NA|many|15|TRBV28|TRBJ1-3
TGTGCCAGCAGTACAACAGGGCTGGGAGGAAACACCATATATTTT
CASSTTGLGGNTIYF
>TRBD1|many|15|TRBV6-6|TRBJ1-1
TGTGCCAGCAGCGGGGCGCAGGGGGTACAACCTGAAGCTTTCTTT
CASSGAQGVQPEAFF
>TRBD1|many|16|TRBV12-3/TRBV12-4|TRBJ1-2
TGTGCCAGCAGTTTAAATCCCTGGGACAGGGGGCGTGGCTACACCTTC
CASSLNPWDRGRGYTF
>TRBD2|NA|17|TRBV7-9|TRBJ2-7
TGTGCCAGCAGAGGACTAGCGGGAGTCGGAAGCTCCTACGAGCAGTACTTC
CASRGLAGVGSSYEQYF
>NA|NA|15|TRBV11-2|TRBJ2-7
TGTGCCAGCAGCGAGGGGCTGTTTGGCTCCTACGAGCAGTACTTC
CASSEGLFGSYEQYF
>NA|many|13|TRBV29-1|TRBJ1-1
TGCAGCCTCACTGGGGAAATGAACACTGAAGCTTTCTTT
CSLTGEMNTEAFF
>TRBD2|many|14|TRBV6-4|TRBJ2-3
TGTGCCAGCAGTGAAGCGGGGGGCACAGATACGCAGTATTTT
CASSEAGGTDTQYF
>NA|many|15|TRBV5-5|TRBJ2-3
TGTGCCAGCAGCACCGATGGGGTTAGCACAGATACGCAGTATTTT
CASSTDGVSTDTQYF
>NA|NA|16|TRBV6-6|TRBJ2-1
TGTGCCAGCAGTTACTCTATGGGGGGTCTATACAATGAGCAGTTCTTC
CASSYSMGGLYNEQFF
>TRBD1|NA|15|TRBV11-3|TRBJ2-5
TGTGCCAGCAGCCCCCGACAGGGGTTGAGTGAGACCCAGTACTTC
CASSPRQGLSETQYF
>TRBD2|NA|17|TRBV6-5|TRBJ2-7
TGTGCCAGCAGTTACTGGCCCCCGGGGGGGCGCGGTCGGGAGCAGTACTTC
CASSYWPPGGRGREQYF
>TRBD2|few|15|TRBV20-1|TRBJ2-1
TGCAGTGCTCCGGGACTAGCGGGAGTGTACAATGAGCAGTTCTTC
CSAPGLAGVYNEQFF
>TRBD1|many|15|TRBV5-6|TRBJ1-2
TGTGCCAGCAGGCCTACAGGGGCCTCTGGCTATGGCTACACCTTC
CASRPTGASGYGYTF
>NA|many|16|TRBV21-1|TRBJ2-1
TGTGCCAGCACCAAAAACCCAAAGTTGTCCTACAATGAGCAGTTCTTC
CASTKNPKLSYNEQFF
>NA|many|13|TRBV18|TRBJ2-1
TGTGCCAGCTCACCAGGCAGAAGGTATGAGCAGTTCTTC
CASSPGRRYEQFF
>TRBD2|NA|16|TRBV5-4|TRBJ2-1
TGTGCCAGCAGCTTGGGTCTAGCGGGAGCGGACAATGAGCAGTTCTTC
CASSLGLAGADNEQFF
>NA|many|12|TRBV7-6|TRBJ2-1
TGTGCCAGCAGCTCGACTTACAATGAGCAGTTCTTC
CASSSTYNEQFF
>TRBD2|NA|16|TRBV7-2|TRBJ2-5
TGTGCCAGCAGCTTATGGGATAGCGGGAGAGTGGGGACCCAGTACTTC
CASSLWDSGRVGTQYF
>NA|many|12|TRBV20-1|TRBJ2-3
TGCAGTGCTAGAGATCAAGGGGATACGCAGTATTTT
CSARDQGDTQYF
>NA|few|14|TRBV11-3|TRBJ2-2
TGTGCCAGCAGCTTTTATTCGAACACCGGGGAGCTGTTTTTT
CASSFYSNTGELFF
>NA|NA|14|TRBV18|TRBJ2-5
TGTGCCAGCTCACGGAACACAGGGACCGAGACCCAGTACTTC
CASSRNTGTETQYF
>NA|many|15|TRBV7-6|TRBJ2-1
TGTGCCAGCAGCTTTTTCTCGGGTTCGGGGAATGAGCAGTTCTTC
CASSFFSGSGNEQFF
>TRBD2|once|14|TRBV3-1|TRBJ2-1
TGTGCCAGCAGCGCCACTAGCGGGAGTAGTGAGCAGTTCTTC
CASSATSGSSEQFF
>TRBD1|few|12|TRBV29-1|TRBJ2-3
TGCAGCGGGGACAGCAGCACAGATACGCAGTATTTT
CSGDSSTDTQYF
>TRBD2|NA|17|TRBV28|TRBJ2-3
TGTGCCAGCAGTCCTAGCGGGGGCCCTATTAGCACAGATACGCAGTATTTT
CASSPSGGPISTDTQYF